Following are 21 T cell receptor beta chains from one sample sequenced in a study of T cell responses to AZD1222 COVID-19 vaccine. Sequencing was performed with immunoSEQ multiplex PCR; in TCRdb, only in-frame clones are kept and a portion is missing. The top ten clones hold roughly 0.98% of a sample with around 200,000 clones, approximately 90% of them seen once. The starting material was peripheral blood, obtained on day 0 of AZD1222 vaccination. Receptors originate from an adult in good health.

The chain carries TRBV15 and TRBJ2-3; TRBD2 is a possible D gene (7 bases). Trimming removed 2 bases from V and 0 bases from J, with 12 bases in between. CDR3 size: 16 residues. Germline assignment: CDR1 LNHNV and CDR2 YYDKDF (reference sequence). CDR3 sequence reads: CATSRLGGPSTDTQYF. The CDR3 DNA follows: TGTGCCACCAGCAGACTGGGGGGGCCTAGCACAGATACGCAGTATTTT.

The J gene is TRBJ1-1, the V gene TRBV19; D unclear. Germline-derived CDR1 and CDR2 are LNHDA and SQIVND (reference sequence). V was shortened by 4 bases and J by 3 bases, with 12 bases between the two germline ends. This CDR3 contains 14 residues. Here the CDR3 DNA reads TGTGCCAGTAGTAATCGTGCAGTGTACACTGAAGCTTTCTTT. The encoded protein is CASSNRAVYTEAFF.

J is TRBJ2-1 and V is TRBV7-8, with 9 bases aligning to TRBD1. Germline V lookup: CDR1 SGHVS, CDR2 FQNEAQ. The junction had 8 bases not matched to a gene; V was cut back by 1 base and J by 4 bases. CDR3 length equals 17 residues. CDR3 residues: CASSLGLGTGLYNEQFF. The CDR3 DNA reads as TGTGCCAGCAGCTTAGGCCTCGGGACAGGGCTTTACAATGAGCAGTTCTTC.

This chain uses TRBV6-5 with TRBJ2-1; 13 bases map to TRBD2. The J segment lost 8 bases and the V segment lost 2 bases, leaving 6 bases of the junction unmatched. The CDR3 runs to 16 residues. Germline-derived CDR1 and CDR2 are MNHEY and SVGAGI. CDR3 bases: TGTGCCAGCAGTTACGGACTAGCGGGAGCGTTCGATGAGCAGTTCTTC. Its protein is CASSYGLAGAFDEQFF.

J is TRBJ1-1 and V is TRBV5-1; D not resolved. The CDR3 extends over 13 amino acids. Trimming cost V 0 bases and J 5 bases, with 8 bases left between them. From germline, CDR1 is SGHRS and CDR2 YFSETQ. CDR3 protein: CASSLVRTTEAFF. The CDR3 DNA is TGCGCCAGCAGCTTGGTCCGTACGACTGAAGCTTTCTTT.

The chain is built from TRBV10-3 and TRBJ1-1, with TRBD1 matching 7 bases. CDR3 length: 13 residues. V lost 8 bases and J lost 4; bases outside the gene matches: 7. Germline CDR1 reads ENHRY; CDR2 reads SYGVKD. CDR3 DNA sequence: TGTGCCATCGCACAGGGGTCGGGCACTGAAGCTTTCTTT. Amino acids: CAIAQGSGTEAFF.

The chain uses TRBV5-6 and TRBJ1-3; D not resolved. Germline lookup yields CDR1 SGHDT and CDR2 YYEEEE. The V gene lost 0 bases and the J gene lost 2 bases, with 9 bases spanning the gap. This CDR3 comprises 15 residues. CDR3 loop: CASSLASSTGNTIYF. The CDR3 bases are TGTGCCAGCAGCTTGGCCTCGTCGACTGGAAACACCATATATTTT.

This clone came up once. This sequence joins TRBV12-3 or TRBV12-4 and TRBJ2-7; TRBD1 agrees at 7 bases. This CDR3 has 12 residues. V lost 7 bases and J lost 3; bases outside the gene matches: 3. The CDR3 loop is CASTRQGYEQYF. DNA of the CDR3: TGTGCCAGCACCAGACAGGGCTACGAGCAGTACTTC.

V gene TRBV7-9 combines with J gene TRBJ1-1; D is uncertain. V was cut by 1 base and J by 7 bases, with 10 bases left in between. The V gene's germline CDR1 is SEHNR and CDR2 FQNEAQ (reference sequence). CDR3 length: 13 residues. CDR3 sequence reads: CASSLVSGNEAFF. DNA for the CDR3: TGTGCCAGCAGCTTAGTTTCGGGGAATGAAGCTTTCTTT.

The rearrangement uses TRBV3-1 (or the pseudogene TRBV3-2) and TRBJ1-6, with D maybe TRBD1 (6 bases). Deletions cut 2 bases from V and 7 bases from J, with 9 bases between. Looked up from germline, CDR1 is LGHDT and CDR2 is YNNKEL (reference sequence). The CDR3 sequence is 14 residues long. CDR3 amino acids: CASSQSTGNSPLHF. CDR3 sequence (DNA): TGTGCCAGCAGCCAATCAACAGGGAATTCACCCCTCCACTTT.

The gene calls are TRBV28 and TRBJ2-7, with D hard to call. Germline values: CDR1 MDHEN, CDR2 SYDVKM. Trimming took off 5 bases at V and 2 bases at J, with 13 bases between the two ends. The CDR3 sequence is 14 residues long. The CDR3 spells CASSLPGSAYEQYF. The CDR3 DNA follows: TGTGCCAGCAGTCTACCTGGCAGCGCCTACGAGCAGTACTTC.

This clone was observed a few times. Other DNA sequences in this sample translate to the same CDR3. The J gene is TRBJ2-5, the V gene TRBV24-1; 7 bases are shared with TRBD1. The CDR3 loop spans 15 amino acids. V lost 3 bases to trimming and J lost 2 bases; unmatched junction nucleotides: 5. The germline V gene has CDR1 KGHDR and CDR2 SFDVKD. In DNA, the CDR3 is TGTGCCACCAGTGATAGACAGGGTACACAAGAGACCCAGTACTTC. Translating gives CATSDRQGTQETQYF.

The chain is built from TRBV7-9 and TRBJ1-1, with a weak D call TRBD1 (6 bases). CDR1 and CDR2 (germline): SEHNR, FQNEAQ (reference sequence). Trimming took 6 bases from V and 4 from J, leaving 12 bases between them. The CDR3 consists of 13 residues. This CDR3 reads CASSHQGRTEAFF. CDR3 in DNA: TGTGCCAGCAGTCACCAGGGGCGCACTGAAGCTTTCTTT.

The chain is built from TRBV13 and TRBJ2-7; D unresolved. Germline CDR1 PRHDT, CDR2 FYEKMQ (reference sequence). Trimming shortened V by 2 bases and J by 7 bases, and 12 bases separated the two germline ends. CDR3 length equals 13 residues. Here the CDR3 DNA reads TGTGCCAGCAGCTTATGGACCGCCGGAGAGCAGTACTTC. This translates into CASSLWTAGEQYF. Complete variable domain (other parts from reference TRBV13 and TRBJ2-7): AAGVIQSPRHLIKEKRETATLKCYPIPRHDTVYWYQQGPGQDPQFLISFYEKMQSDKGSIPDRFSAQQFSDYHSELNMSSLELGDSALYFCASSLWTAGEQYFGPGTRLTVT.

The rearrangement uses TRBV7-6 and TRBJ2-7, with TRBD2 identical over 8 bases. The germline V gene encodes CDR1 SGHVS and CDR2 FNYEAQ. This CDR3 is 17 amino acids long. V trimming: 6 bases; J trimming: 1 base; junction bases outside the gene matches: 14. CDR3 region: CASSPSTSEWGSYEQYF. The CDR3 DNA follows: TGTGCCAGCAGTCCCTCGACTAGCGAATGGGGTTCCTACGAGCAGTACTTC.

This chain links TRBV29-1 with TRBJ2-5, with D unclear. From germline, CDR1 is SQVTM and CDR2 ANQGSEA. The CDR3 covers 13 residues. Trimming took 4 bases from V and 2 from J, leaving 11 bases between them. The chain's CDR3 is CSVGKGGQETQYF. The CDR3 region has the DNA TGCAGCGTTGGTAAGGGCGGACAAGAGACCCAGTACTTC.

The chain carries TRBV27 and TRBJ1-2; no reliable D call. The CDR3 has 14 residues. V was cut by 5 bases and J by 2 bases, with 12 bases left in between. In germline, CDR1 is MNHEY, CDR2 SMNVEV (reference sequence). The CDR3 nucleotides are TGTGCCAGCAGTCCTTCACCCGTGAACTATGGCTACACCTTC. This translates into CASSPSPVNYGYTF.

V and J are TRBV10-1 and TRBJ2-1, with D tentatively TRBD2 (6 bases). V was cut by 7 bases and J by 7 bases, with 14 bases left in between. The germline CDR1 and CDR2 sequences are WNHNN and SYGVQD (reference sequence). The CDR3 has 13 residues. The CDR3 nucleotides read TGCGCCAGCACCCCCTCCGGGACTAATGAGCAGTTCTTC. Residues: CASTPSGTNEQFF.

The V call is TRBV9, the J call TRBJ1-2, with D maybe TRBD1 (5 bases). The V end lost 3 bases, the J end lost 4 bases, and 7 bases lay between the germline ends. Germline lookup yields CDR1 SGDLS and CDR2 YYNGEE. CDR3 length: 12 amino acids. The CDR3 coding sequence is TGTGCCAGCAGCGGAGGGGTCTATGGCTACACCTTC. It encodes CASSGGVYGYTF.

This chain links TRBV11-2 with TRBJ1-6; D might be TRBD1 (5 bases). The germline V gene encodes CDR1 SGHAT and CDR2 FQNNGV. The CDR3 is made up of 15 amino acids. Deletions cut 3 bases from V and 0 bases from J, with 6 bases between. The CDR3 nucleotides read TGTGCCAGCAGCTTGGGGGGCTCCTATAATTCACCCCTCCACTTT. Amino acid sequence: CASSLGGSYNSPLHF.

This clone was picked up one time. The J gene is TRBJ1-1, the V gene TRBV6-5, with TRBD1 matching 9 bases. The CDR3 runs to 13 residues. Germline CDR1 MNHEY, CDR2 SVGAGI. The junction had 5 bases not matched to a gene; V was cut back by 11 bases and J by 1 base. The CDR3 DNA follows: TGTGCCGCGGGGGACAGGGCGAACACTGAAGCTTTCTTT. Translated: CAAGDRANTEAFF.